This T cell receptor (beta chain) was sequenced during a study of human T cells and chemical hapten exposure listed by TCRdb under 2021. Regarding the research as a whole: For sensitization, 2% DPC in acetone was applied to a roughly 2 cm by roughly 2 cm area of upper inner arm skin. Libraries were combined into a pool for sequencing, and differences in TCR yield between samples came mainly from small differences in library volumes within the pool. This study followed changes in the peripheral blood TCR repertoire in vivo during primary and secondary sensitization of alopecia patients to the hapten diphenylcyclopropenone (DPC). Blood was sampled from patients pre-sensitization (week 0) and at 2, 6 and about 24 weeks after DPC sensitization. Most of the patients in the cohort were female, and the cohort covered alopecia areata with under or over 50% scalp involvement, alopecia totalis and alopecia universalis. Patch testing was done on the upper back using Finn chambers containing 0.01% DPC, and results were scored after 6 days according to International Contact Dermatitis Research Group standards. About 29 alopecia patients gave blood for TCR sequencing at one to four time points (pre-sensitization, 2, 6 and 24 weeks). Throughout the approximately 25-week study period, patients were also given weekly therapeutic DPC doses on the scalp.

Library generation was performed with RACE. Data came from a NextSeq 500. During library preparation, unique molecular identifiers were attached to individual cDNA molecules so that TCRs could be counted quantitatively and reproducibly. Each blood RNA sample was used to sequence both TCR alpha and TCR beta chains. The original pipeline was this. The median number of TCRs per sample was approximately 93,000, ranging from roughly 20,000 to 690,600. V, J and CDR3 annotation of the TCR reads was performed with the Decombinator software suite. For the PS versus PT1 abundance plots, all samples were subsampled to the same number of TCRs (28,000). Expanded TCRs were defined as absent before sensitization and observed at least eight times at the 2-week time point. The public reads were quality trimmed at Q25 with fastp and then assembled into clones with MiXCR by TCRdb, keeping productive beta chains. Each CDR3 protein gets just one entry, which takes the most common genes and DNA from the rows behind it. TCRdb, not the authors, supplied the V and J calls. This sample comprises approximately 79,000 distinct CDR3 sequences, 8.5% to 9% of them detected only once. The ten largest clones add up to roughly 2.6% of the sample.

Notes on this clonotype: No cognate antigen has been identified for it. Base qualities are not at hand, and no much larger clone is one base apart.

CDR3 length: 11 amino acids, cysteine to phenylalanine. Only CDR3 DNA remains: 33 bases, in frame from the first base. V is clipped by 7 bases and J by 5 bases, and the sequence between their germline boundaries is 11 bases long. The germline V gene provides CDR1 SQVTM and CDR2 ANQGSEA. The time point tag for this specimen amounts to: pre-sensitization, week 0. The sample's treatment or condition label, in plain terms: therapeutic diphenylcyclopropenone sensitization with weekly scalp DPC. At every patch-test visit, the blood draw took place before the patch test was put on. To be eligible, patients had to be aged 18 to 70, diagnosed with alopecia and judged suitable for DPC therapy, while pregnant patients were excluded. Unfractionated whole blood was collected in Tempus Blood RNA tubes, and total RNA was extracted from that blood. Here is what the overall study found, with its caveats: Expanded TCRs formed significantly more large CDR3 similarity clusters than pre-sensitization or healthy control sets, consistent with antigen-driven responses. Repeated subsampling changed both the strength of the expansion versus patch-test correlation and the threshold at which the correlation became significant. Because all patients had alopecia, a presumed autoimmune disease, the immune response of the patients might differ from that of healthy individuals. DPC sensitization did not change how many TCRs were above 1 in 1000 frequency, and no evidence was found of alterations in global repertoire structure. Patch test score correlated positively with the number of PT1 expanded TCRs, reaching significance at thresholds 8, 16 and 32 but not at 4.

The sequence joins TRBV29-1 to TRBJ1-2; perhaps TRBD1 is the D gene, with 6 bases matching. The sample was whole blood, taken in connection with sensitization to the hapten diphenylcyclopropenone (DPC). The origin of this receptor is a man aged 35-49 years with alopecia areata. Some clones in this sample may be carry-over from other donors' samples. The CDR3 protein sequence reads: CSAQGGYGYTF. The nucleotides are TGCAGCGCACAGGGAGGGTATGGCTACACCTTC.